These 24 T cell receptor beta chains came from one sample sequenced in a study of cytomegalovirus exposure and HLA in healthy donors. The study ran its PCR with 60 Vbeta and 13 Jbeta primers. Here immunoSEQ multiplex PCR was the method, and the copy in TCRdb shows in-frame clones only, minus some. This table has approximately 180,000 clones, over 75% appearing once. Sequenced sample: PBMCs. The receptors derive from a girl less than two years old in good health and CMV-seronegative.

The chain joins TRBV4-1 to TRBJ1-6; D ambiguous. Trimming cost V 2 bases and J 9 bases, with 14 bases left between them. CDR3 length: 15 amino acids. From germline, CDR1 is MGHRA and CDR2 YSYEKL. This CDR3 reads CASSQTETQASPLHF. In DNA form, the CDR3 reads TGCGCCAGCAGCCAAACCGAGACCCAGGCTTCACCCCTCCACTTT.

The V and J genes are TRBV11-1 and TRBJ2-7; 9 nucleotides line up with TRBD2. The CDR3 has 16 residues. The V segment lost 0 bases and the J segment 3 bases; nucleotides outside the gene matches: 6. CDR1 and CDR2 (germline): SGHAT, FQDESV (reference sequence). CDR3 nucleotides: TGTGCCAGCAGCTTAGCATCAGCGGGAGGCGGCTACGAGCAGTACTTC. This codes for CASSLASAGGGYEQYF. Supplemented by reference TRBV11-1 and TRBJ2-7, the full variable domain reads EAEVAQSPRYKITEKSQAVAFWCDPISGHATLYWYRQILGQGPELLVQFQDESVVDDSQLPKDRFSAERLKGVDSTLKIQPAELGDSAMYLCASSLASAGGGYEQYFGPGTRLTVT.

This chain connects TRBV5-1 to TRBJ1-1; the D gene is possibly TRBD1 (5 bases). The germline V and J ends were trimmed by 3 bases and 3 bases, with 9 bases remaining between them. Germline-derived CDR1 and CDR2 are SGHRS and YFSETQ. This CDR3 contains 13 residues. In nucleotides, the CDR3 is TGCGCCAGCAGCTCCGGGGGTGACACTGAAGCTTTCTTT. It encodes CASSSGGDTEAFF.

CDR3 in DNA: TGTGCCAGCAGCGTGAGCGGGGGGGAGACAGATACGCAGTATTTT. Protein sequence: CASSVSGGETDTQYF. The chain recombines TRBV9 with TRBJ2-3, with 10 bases fitting TRBD2. Trimming at V came to 2 bases and at J to 3 bases, leaving 3 bases not matched to a gene. CDR3 length equals 15 residues. The V gene's germline CDR1 is SGDLS and CDR2 YYNGEE. Combining the CDR3 with reference TRBV9 and TRBJ2-3 gives the whole variable domain DSGVTQTPKHLITATGQRVTLRCSPRSGDLSVYWYQQSLDQGLQFLIQYYNGEERAKGNILERFSAQQFPDLHSELNLSSLELGDSALYFCASSVSGGETDTQYFGPGTRLTVL.

The CDR3 DNA follows: TGTGCCAGCAGCTTAGTCGCAGGGTCTCGGGCAAGTACTGAAGCTTTCTTT. Its translation: CASSLVAGSRASTEAFF. The rearrangement links TRBV7-6 to TRBJ1-1; maybe TRBD1 (5 bases). V shed 1 base and J shed 5 bases, with 20 bases lying between them. The CDR3 has 17 amino acids. The germline CDR1 and CDR2 sequences are SGHVS and FNYEAQ.

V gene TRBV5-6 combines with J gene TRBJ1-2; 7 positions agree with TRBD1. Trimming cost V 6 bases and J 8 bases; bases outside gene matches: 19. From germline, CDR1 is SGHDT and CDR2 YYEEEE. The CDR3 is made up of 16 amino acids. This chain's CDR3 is CASTLLDGGTDGGYTF. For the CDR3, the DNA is TGTGCCAGCACCCTGTTGGATGGCGGGACAGATGGGGGCTACACCTTC.

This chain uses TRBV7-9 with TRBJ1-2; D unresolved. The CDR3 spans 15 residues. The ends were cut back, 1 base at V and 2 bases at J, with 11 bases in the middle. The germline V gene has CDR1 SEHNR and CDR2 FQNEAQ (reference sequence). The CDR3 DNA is TGTGCCAGCAGCTTAGACCGTCTCCGGAACTATGGCTACACCTTC. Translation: CASSLDRLRNYGYTF.

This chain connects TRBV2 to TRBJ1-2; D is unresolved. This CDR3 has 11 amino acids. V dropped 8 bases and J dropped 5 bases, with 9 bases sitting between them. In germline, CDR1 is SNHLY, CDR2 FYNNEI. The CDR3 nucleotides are TGTGCCAGCTCGGTAGCTTATGGCTACACCTTC. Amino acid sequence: CASSVAYGYTF.

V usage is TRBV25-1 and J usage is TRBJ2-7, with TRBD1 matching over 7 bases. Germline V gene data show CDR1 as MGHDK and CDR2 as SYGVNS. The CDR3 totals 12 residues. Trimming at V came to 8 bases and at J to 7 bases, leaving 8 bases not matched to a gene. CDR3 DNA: TGTGCCAGCGGAGACAGGGCCCGGGAGCAGTACTTC. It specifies CASGDRAREQYF.

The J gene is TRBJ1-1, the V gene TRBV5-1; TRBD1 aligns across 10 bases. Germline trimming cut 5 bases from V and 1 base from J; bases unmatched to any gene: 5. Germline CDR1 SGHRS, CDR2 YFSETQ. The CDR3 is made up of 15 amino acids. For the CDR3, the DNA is TGCGCCAGCAGAGGAAGGGACAGGGGGAACACTGAAGCTTTCTTT. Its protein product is CASRGRDRGNTEAFF.

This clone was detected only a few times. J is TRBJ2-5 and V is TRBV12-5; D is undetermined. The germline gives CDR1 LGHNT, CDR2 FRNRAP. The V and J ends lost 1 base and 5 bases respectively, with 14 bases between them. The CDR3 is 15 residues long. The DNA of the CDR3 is TGTGCTAGTGGTTTGGGCAGTCTTAGGCGGGAGACCCAGTACTTC. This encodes CASGLGSLRRETQYF.

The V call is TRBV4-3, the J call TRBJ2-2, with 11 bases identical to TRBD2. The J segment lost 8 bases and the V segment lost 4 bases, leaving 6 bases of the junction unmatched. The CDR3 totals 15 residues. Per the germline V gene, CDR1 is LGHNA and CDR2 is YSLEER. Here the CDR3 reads CASSRASGRTGELFF. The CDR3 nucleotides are TGCGCCAGCAGCCGGGCTAGCGGGAGGACAGGGGAGCTGTTTTTT.

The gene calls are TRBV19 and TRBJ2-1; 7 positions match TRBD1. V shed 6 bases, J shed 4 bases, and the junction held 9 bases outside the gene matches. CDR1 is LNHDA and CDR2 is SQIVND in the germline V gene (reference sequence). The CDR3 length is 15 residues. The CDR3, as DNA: TGTGCCAGTAGCTTAACCCGGGACAGTTACAATGAGCAGTTCTTC. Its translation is CASSLTRDSYNEQFF.

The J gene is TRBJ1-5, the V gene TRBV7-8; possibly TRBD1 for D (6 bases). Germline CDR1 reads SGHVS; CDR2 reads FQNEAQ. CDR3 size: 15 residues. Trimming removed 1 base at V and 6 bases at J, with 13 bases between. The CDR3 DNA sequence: TGTGCCAGCAGCTTAGTGGGGGGGCAAGGTCAGCCCCAGCATTTT. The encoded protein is CASSLVGGQGQPQHF.

Here the CDR3 reads CASSEAGTSLATQYF. The CDR3 DNA reads as TGTGCCAGCAGTGAAGCGGGGACTAGCTTAGCTACGCAGTATTTT. The rearrangement links TRBV2 to TRBJ2-3, with TRBD2 matching 9 bases. The V gene end was trimmed by 0 bases and the J gene end by 8 bases; junction bases not matched to a gene: 6. CDR1 SNHLY and CDR2 FYNNEI come from the germline V gene. CDR3 length: 15 residues.

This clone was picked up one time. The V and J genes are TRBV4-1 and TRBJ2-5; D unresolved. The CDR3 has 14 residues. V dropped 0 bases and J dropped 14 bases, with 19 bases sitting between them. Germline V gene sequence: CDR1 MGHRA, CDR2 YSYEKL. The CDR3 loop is CASSQDPRRGQRYF. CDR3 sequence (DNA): TGCGCCAGCAGCCAAGATCCGAGGCGAGGCCAGCGATACTTC.

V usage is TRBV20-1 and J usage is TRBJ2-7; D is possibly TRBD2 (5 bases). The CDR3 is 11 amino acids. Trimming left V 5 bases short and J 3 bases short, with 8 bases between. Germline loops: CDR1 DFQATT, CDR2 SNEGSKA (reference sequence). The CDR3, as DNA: TGCAGTGCTGCTCGGGGCTACGAGCAGTACTTC. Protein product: CSAARGYEQYF.

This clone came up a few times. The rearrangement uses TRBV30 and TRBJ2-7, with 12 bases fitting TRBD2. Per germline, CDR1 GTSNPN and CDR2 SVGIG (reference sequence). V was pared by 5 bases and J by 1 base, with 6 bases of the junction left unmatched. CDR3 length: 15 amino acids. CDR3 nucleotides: TGTGCCTGGGCTAGACTAGCGGGAGTATCCTACGAGCAGTACTTC. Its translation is CAWARLAGVSYEQYF.

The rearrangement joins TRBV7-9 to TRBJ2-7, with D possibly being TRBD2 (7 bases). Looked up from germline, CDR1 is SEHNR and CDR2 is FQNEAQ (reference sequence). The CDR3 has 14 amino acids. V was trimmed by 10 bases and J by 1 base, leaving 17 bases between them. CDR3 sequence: CATSLAGASYEQYF. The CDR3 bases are TGTGCCACTTCCTTGGCGGGGGCTTCCTACGAGCAGTACTTC.

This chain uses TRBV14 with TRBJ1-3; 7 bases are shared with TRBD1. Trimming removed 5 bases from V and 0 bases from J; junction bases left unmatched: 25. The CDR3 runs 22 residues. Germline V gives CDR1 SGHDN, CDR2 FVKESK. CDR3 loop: CASSKPGTAQSHLSSSGNTIYF. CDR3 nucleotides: TGTGCCAGCAGCAAACCCGGGACAGCCCAATCGCATCTATCTAGCTCTGGAAACACCATATATTTT. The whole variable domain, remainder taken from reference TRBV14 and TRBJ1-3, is EAGVTQFPSHSVIEKGQTVTLRCDPISGHDNLYWYRRVMGKEIKFLLHFVKESKQDESGMPNNRFLAERTGGTYSTLKVQPAELEDSGVYFCASSKPGTAQSHLSSSGNTIYFGEGSWLTVV.

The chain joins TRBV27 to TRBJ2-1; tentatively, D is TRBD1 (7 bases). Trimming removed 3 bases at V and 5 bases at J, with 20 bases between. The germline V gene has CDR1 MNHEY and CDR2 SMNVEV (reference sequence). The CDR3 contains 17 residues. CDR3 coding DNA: TGTGCCAGCAGTTTCCTTGGTAGGCAGGGGGGCCACAATGAGCAGTTCTTC. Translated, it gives CASSFLGRQGGHNEQFF.

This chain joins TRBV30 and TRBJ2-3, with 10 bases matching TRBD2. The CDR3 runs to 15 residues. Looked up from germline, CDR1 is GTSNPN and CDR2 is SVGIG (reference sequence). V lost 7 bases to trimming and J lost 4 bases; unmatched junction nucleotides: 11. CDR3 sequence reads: CASSPSGSPPDTQYF. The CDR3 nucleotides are TGTGCCTCGAGCCCTAGCGGGAGTCCCCCAGATACGCAGTATTTT.

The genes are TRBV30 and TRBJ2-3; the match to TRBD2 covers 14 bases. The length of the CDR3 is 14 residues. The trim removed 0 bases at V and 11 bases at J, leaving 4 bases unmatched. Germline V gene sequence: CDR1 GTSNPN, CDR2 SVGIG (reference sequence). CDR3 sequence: CAWSVLGLAGGQYF. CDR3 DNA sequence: TGTGCCTGGAGTGTACTCGGACTAGCGGGAGGGCAGTATTTT.

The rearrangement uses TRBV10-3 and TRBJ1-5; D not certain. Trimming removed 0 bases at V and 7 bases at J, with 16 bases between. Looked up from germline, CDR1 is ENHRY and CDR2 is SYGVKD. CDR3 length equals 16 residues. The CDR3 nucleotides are TGTGCCATCAGTGAGTCGCCACGGTCGTATCCGCAGCCCCAGCATTTT. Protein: CAISESPRSYPQPQHF.